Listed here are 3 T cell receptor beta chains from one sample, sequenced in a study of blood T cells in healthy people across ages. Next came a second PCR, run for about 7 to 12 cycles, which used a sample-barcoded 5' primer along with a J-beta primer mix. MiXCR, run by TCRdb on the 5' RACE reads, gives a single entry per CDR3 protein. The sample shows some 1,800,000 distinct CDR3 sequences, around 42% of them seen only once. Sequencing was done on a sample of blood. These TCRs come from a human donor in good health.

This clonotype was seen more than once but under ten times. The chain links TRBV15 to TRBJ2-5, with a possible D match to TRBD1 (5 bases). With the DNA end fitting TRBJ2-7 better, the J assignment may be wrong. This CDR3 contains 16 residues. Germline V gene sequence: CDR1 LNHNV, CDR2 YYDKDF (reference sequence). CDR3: CATSRDMPGLPYEQYF. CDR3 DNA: TGTGCCACCAGCAGAGATATGCCAGGGCTTCCCTACGAGCAGTACTTC.

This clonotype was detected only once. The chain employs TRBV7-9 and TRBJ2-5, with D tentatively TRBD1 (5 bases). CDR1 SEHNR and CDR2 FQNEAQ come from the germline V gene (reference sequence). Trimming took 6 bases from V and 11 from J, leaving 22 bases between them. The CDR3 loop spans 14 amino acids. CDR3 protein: CASRDDSIYNEQYF. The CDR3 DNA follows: TGTGCCAGCAGGGACGACAGCATATACAATGAGCAGTACTTC.

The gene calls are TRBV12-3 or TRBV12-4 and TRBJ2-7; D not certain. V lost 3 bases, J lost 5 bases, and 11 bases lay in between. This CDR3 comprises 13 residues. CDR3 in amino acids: CASSLGEGNEQYF. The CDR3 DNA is TGTGCCAGCAGTTTGGGCGAAGGAAACGAGCAGTACTTC.